The 10 T cell receptor beta chains below were found in one sample sequenced in a study of T cell responses to AZD1222 COVID-19 vaccine. The table came from immunoSEQ multiplex PCR; TCRdb's copy has only in-frame clones and leaves some out. The data show roughly 160,000 clones, with about nine tenths seen just once and about 1.4% held by the top ten. The sequenced sample was peripheral blood, obtained on day 0 of AZD1222 vaccination. All receptors derive from an adult in good health.

The J gene is TRBJ1-2, the V gene TRBV10-3, with TRBD1 as a possible D gene (6 bases). Looked up from germline, CDR1 is ENHRY and CDR2 is SYGVKD. Between the trimmed V and J ends, which lost 8 bases and 0 bases, there was a span of 10 bases. The CDR3 extends over 13 amino acids. The CDR3 sequence is CAIRQAANYGYTF. CDR3 DNA: TGTGCCATCCGACAGGCGGCTAACTATGGCTACACCTTC.

The V gene is TRBV28, the J gene TRBJ2-2; 11 nucleotides line up with TRBD1. There are 15 residues in the CDR3. V was clipped by 6 bases and J by 4 bases; unmatched bases: 4. The germline V gene has CDR1 MDHEN and CDR2 SYDVKM. CDR3 in DNA: TGTGCCAGCAGGGGACAGGGGGGAGGCACCGGGGAGCTGTTTTTT. Protein product: CASRGQGGGTGELFF.

The chain combines TRBV3-1 (or the pseudogene TRBV3-2) with TRBJ1-1; D is unclear. CDR3 size: 11 residues. Looked up from germline, CDR1 is LGHDT and CDR2 is YNNKEL (reference sequence). V shed 2 bases and J shed 5 bases, with 3 bases lying between them. The CDR3 loop reads CASSQWTEAFF. CDR3 sequence (DNA): TGTGCCAGCAGCCAATGGACTGAAGCTTTCTTT.

The gene calls are TRBV28 and TRBJ1-5; D gene unclear. Between the trimmed V and J ends, which lost 7 bases and 1 base, there was a span of 14 bases. The CDR3 has 15 amino acids. Germline lookup yields CDR1 MDHEN and CDR2 SYDVKM. As DNA, the CDR3 is TGTGCCAGCAACCCTGCCGGGTGGAGCAATCAGCCCCAGCATTTT. As protein: CASNPAGWSNQPQHF.

The V gene is TRBV11-3, the J gene TRBJ2-7; tentative D call: TRBD1 (5 bases). The ends were cut back, 5 bases at V and 5 bases at J, with 19 bases in the middle. From germline, CDR1 is SGHNT and CDR2 YENEEA. CDR3 length: 15 amino acids. Here the CDR3 DNA reads TGTGCCAGCAGCCTAAAGACAGTAAAGAGGCACGAGCAGTACTTC. Its translation is CASSLKTVKRHEQYF.

This rearrangement joins TRBV7-8 to TRBJ1-5, with no clear D. Between the trimmed V and J ends, which lost 1 base and 6 bases, there was a span of 13 bases. CDR1 is SGHVS, CDR2 FQNEAQ, per germline. The CDR3 consists of 15 residues. The CDR3 loop is CASSLGGDGIQPQHF. CDR3 DNA sequence: TGTGCCAGCAGCTTAGGTGGAGACGGGATTCAGCCCCAGCATTTT.

This clone has more than one count but fewer than ten. This rearrangement joins TRBV5-4 to TRBJ1-1; D is uncertain. The CDR3 loop spans 13 amino acids. Germline CDR1 and CDR2: SGHNT and YYREEE (reference sequence). With 1 base removed from V and 1 base from J, the gap between germline ends came to 5 bases. The CDR3 DNA reads as TGTGCCAGCAGCTTGTCAGAGAACACTGAAGCTTTCTTT. Its protein product is CASSLSENTEAFF.

Here the CDR3 reads CATKSTDSNQPQHF. The CDR3 region has the DNA TGTGCCACAAAATCGACGGATAGCAATCAGCCCCAGCATTTT. The chain uses TRBV6-5 and TRBJ1-5; D is uncertain. V shed 10 bases and J shed 0 bases, with 13 bases lying between them. The CDR3 runs to 14 residues. In germline, CDR1 is MNHEY, CDR2 SVGAGI.

The chain recombines TRBV30 with TRBJ1-3; D remains unclear. The CDR3 consists of 11 residues. V shed 2 bases and J shed 5 bases, with 4 bases lying between them. CDR1 and CDR2 (germline): GTSNPN, SVGIG (reference sequence). DNA for the CDR3: TGTGCCTGGAGTTCCCGAAACACCATATATTTT. Translating it yields CAWSSRNTIYF.

The rearrangement links TRBV6-5 to TRBJ1-2, with D unresolved. Germline CDR1 reads MNHEY; CDR2 reads SVGAGI. V lost 0 bases, J lost 4 bases, and 12 bases lay in between. The CDR3 sequence is 15 residues long. The CDR3 DNA is TGTGCCAGCAGTTACTCGCTTGGACTCGGCTATGGCTACACCTTC. This gives the protein CASSYSLGLGYGYTF.